This T cell receptor (beta chain) is from a study of shared clonotypes between healthy human individuals (dated by TCRdb to 2020 to 2021). Study-wide context: A few men and a couple of women, aged 18 to 49 years, made up the cohort. For each donor, three plates each were used for CD4 naive and CD4 memory, two plates were used for CD8 naive, and one plate was used for CD8 memory. The study deeply sequenced blood TCR repertoires of about 5 healthy adults to estimate repertoire size and the extent of clonotype sharing between individuals. Libraries were prepared and TCR repertoires were sequenced by different laboratories using diverse techniques, in order to increase sequencing depth and limit assay-specific biases. Each donor's leukapheresis produced roughly between about 0.8 and 8.9 billion PBMCs. What the study reported, not specific to this receptor: About 5% of naive CD4, around 3.5% of naive CD8, approximately 2.2% of memory CD4, and more than 0.35% of memory CD8 clonotypes were shared across several donors. Estimated clonotype richness was generally larger for naive than for memory subsets. Sampling was restricted to blood, and TCR repertoires in tissues likely differ from the TCR repertoires found in blood. The genetic and exposure-history diversity represented was limited by the small number of donors. Rarefaction of sorted-subset datasets indicated incomplete sequencing despite the large sequencing depth. Clonotypes shared by all four sorted-subset donors showed higher generation probabilities than non-shared clonotypes. Pairwise subsampling indicated that sequencing depth was expected to affect the degree of clonotype sharing among donors.

In the case of this clone: Its recognized antigen is unknown. No per-base quality is available; no much larger clone lies one base away.

The CDR3, cysteine through phenylalanine, is 10 amino acids long. Left in the record is the CDR3 DNA by itself, 30 bases read in frame from the first base. V loses 10 bases of germline sequence and J loses 5 bases, and the interval between the two ends is 8 bases. Via the germline V gene, CDR1 is MDHEN and CDR2 SYDVKM. Using the deep immunoSEQ assay, TCR CDR3 regions were amplified from genomic DNA by multiplex PCR. For each cell subset, the extracted genomic DNA was distributed evenly across all wells of several immunoSEQ 96-well plates, and each plate served as one replicate. For sorted subsets, about 200 ng genomic DNA, equal to 30,000 or so T cell genomes, was loaded into each replicate PCR. Purified libraries were measured with a Qubit 3.0 fluorometer, size-checked on a Bioanalyzer 2100, and measured again with the KAPA Library Quantification kit. Every immunoSEQ 96-well plate was sequenced on a separate single-read 150-cycle Illumina NextSeq 550 flow cell. Per the original workflow: Because the immunoSEQ output held only junctional sequences and lacked quality scores, the filtering could not match the filtering applied to full-length reads. Sequences were annotated with PyIR, a Python wrapper for IgBLAST v1.9, using IMGT germline references to assign V/J genes and CDR3. Any read was removed if the V/J assignment was weak (E-value above 1e-6), the CDR3 was missing, or the read contained stop codons, out-of-frame junctions, or ambiguous translated residues. A V3J clonotype was defined by an identical inferred V gene, J gene, and CDR3 amino acid sequence. To compute the percentage overlap between repertoires, the number of shared unique clonotypes was divided by the size of the smaller repertoire. Repertoire richness was assessed with RTK rarefaction, the Chao1 estimator, and Recon v2.1 estimates of unobserved clonotypes. Generation probabilities were computed with OLGA for all TCRbeta clonotypes obtained by the gDNA method from four donors. Drawn from immuneACCESS, this table holds only the in-frame rearrangements with V and J called that TCRdb kept. Clones are partly lost; checked studies trace under half to an unresolved V gene and leave the rest unexplained. For V, J and clone size, that table is used; D and trimming come from the DNA. Here the sample has 550,000 to 650,000 clones; roughly 96% occur a single time. Of the sample, less than 0.13% is held by the ten largest clones.

CD8 naive samples were obtained by positive selection for CCR7 among CD45RO-negative cells, yielding a CD45RA+CCR7+ population from which TemRA cells were excluded. Healthy HIV-negative adults with no recently reported acute infections or vaccinations were included as donors. All donors were Caucasian adults living in Nashville, Tennessee, USA. Blood was collected by leukapheresis, and PBMCs were isolated by Ficoll-Histopaque density gradient centrifugation and then cryopreserved in liquid nitrogen vapor phase. Analytical flow cytometry was used to check the purity and quantity of every magnetically sorted T cell population. Each sorted fraction had its genomic DNA isolated and then quantified by UV absorbance on a Nanodrop 2000c.

The chain joins TRBV28 to TRBJ1-2, with the D gene not confidently named. The material sequenced was naive CD8+ T cells sorted from blood. The cell subset or site label corresponds to: CD45RA+CCR7+. The receptor comes from a woman between 25 and 40 years old in good health. The bases are TGTGCCACCGGAGATTATGGCTACACCTTC. This sequence encodes CATGDYGYTF.